This T cell receptor (beta chain) was captured by sequencing in a study of shared clonotypes between healthy human individuals. This CDR3 is built from 13 residues. Trimming pared 5 bases from V and 0 bases from J, leaving 5 bases between. Germline CDR1 reads MNHEY; CDR2 reads SVGAGI. The study's findings and limits: Tissue TCR repertoires likely differ from these blood-only repertoires.

Terminally differentiated effector memory CD45RA+ cells were excluded from the naive CD8 cells, which were CD45RO-negative and positively selected for CCR7. Assay runs were performed at deep level. Sequenced by immunoSEQ multiplex PCR; TCRdb stores in-frame clones only, minus some. The sample carries 1.5 million to 2.5 million clones, about 95% recorded once. About this clone itself: Its cognate antigen is unknown.

The chain couples TRBV6-5 to TRBJ1-3; D is unclear. The sequencing input was naive CD8+ T cells sorted from blood. This clonotype was sampled from a man aged 18-30 years in good health. CDR3 amino acids: CASSAYSGNTIYF. The CDR3 DNA reads as TGTGCCAGCAGTGCCTACTCTGGAAACACCATATATTTT.